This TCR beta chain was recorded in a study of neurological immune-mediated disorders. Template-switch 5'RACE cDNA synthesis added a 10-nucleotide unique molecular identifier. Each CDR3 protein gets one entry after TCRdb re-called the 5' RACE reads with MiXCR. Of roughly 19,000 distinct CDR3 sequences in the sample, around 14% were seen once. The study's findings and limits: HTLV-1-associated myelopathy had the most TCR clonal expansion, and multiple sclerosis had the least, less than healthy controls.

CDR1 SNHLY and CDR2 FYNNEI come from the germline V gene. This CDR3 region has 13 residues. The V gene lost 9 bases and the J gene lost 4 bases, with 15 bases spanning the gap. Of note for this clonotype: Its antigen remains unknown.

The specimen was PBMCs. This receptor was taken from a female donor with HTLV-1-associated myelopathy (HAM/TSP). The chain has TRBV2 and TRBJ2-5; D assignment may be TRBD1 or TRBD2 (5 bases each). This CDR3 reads CASGGWLGETQYF. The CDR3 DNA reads TGTGCCAGTGGGGGTTGGCTAGGAGAGACCCAGTACTTC.